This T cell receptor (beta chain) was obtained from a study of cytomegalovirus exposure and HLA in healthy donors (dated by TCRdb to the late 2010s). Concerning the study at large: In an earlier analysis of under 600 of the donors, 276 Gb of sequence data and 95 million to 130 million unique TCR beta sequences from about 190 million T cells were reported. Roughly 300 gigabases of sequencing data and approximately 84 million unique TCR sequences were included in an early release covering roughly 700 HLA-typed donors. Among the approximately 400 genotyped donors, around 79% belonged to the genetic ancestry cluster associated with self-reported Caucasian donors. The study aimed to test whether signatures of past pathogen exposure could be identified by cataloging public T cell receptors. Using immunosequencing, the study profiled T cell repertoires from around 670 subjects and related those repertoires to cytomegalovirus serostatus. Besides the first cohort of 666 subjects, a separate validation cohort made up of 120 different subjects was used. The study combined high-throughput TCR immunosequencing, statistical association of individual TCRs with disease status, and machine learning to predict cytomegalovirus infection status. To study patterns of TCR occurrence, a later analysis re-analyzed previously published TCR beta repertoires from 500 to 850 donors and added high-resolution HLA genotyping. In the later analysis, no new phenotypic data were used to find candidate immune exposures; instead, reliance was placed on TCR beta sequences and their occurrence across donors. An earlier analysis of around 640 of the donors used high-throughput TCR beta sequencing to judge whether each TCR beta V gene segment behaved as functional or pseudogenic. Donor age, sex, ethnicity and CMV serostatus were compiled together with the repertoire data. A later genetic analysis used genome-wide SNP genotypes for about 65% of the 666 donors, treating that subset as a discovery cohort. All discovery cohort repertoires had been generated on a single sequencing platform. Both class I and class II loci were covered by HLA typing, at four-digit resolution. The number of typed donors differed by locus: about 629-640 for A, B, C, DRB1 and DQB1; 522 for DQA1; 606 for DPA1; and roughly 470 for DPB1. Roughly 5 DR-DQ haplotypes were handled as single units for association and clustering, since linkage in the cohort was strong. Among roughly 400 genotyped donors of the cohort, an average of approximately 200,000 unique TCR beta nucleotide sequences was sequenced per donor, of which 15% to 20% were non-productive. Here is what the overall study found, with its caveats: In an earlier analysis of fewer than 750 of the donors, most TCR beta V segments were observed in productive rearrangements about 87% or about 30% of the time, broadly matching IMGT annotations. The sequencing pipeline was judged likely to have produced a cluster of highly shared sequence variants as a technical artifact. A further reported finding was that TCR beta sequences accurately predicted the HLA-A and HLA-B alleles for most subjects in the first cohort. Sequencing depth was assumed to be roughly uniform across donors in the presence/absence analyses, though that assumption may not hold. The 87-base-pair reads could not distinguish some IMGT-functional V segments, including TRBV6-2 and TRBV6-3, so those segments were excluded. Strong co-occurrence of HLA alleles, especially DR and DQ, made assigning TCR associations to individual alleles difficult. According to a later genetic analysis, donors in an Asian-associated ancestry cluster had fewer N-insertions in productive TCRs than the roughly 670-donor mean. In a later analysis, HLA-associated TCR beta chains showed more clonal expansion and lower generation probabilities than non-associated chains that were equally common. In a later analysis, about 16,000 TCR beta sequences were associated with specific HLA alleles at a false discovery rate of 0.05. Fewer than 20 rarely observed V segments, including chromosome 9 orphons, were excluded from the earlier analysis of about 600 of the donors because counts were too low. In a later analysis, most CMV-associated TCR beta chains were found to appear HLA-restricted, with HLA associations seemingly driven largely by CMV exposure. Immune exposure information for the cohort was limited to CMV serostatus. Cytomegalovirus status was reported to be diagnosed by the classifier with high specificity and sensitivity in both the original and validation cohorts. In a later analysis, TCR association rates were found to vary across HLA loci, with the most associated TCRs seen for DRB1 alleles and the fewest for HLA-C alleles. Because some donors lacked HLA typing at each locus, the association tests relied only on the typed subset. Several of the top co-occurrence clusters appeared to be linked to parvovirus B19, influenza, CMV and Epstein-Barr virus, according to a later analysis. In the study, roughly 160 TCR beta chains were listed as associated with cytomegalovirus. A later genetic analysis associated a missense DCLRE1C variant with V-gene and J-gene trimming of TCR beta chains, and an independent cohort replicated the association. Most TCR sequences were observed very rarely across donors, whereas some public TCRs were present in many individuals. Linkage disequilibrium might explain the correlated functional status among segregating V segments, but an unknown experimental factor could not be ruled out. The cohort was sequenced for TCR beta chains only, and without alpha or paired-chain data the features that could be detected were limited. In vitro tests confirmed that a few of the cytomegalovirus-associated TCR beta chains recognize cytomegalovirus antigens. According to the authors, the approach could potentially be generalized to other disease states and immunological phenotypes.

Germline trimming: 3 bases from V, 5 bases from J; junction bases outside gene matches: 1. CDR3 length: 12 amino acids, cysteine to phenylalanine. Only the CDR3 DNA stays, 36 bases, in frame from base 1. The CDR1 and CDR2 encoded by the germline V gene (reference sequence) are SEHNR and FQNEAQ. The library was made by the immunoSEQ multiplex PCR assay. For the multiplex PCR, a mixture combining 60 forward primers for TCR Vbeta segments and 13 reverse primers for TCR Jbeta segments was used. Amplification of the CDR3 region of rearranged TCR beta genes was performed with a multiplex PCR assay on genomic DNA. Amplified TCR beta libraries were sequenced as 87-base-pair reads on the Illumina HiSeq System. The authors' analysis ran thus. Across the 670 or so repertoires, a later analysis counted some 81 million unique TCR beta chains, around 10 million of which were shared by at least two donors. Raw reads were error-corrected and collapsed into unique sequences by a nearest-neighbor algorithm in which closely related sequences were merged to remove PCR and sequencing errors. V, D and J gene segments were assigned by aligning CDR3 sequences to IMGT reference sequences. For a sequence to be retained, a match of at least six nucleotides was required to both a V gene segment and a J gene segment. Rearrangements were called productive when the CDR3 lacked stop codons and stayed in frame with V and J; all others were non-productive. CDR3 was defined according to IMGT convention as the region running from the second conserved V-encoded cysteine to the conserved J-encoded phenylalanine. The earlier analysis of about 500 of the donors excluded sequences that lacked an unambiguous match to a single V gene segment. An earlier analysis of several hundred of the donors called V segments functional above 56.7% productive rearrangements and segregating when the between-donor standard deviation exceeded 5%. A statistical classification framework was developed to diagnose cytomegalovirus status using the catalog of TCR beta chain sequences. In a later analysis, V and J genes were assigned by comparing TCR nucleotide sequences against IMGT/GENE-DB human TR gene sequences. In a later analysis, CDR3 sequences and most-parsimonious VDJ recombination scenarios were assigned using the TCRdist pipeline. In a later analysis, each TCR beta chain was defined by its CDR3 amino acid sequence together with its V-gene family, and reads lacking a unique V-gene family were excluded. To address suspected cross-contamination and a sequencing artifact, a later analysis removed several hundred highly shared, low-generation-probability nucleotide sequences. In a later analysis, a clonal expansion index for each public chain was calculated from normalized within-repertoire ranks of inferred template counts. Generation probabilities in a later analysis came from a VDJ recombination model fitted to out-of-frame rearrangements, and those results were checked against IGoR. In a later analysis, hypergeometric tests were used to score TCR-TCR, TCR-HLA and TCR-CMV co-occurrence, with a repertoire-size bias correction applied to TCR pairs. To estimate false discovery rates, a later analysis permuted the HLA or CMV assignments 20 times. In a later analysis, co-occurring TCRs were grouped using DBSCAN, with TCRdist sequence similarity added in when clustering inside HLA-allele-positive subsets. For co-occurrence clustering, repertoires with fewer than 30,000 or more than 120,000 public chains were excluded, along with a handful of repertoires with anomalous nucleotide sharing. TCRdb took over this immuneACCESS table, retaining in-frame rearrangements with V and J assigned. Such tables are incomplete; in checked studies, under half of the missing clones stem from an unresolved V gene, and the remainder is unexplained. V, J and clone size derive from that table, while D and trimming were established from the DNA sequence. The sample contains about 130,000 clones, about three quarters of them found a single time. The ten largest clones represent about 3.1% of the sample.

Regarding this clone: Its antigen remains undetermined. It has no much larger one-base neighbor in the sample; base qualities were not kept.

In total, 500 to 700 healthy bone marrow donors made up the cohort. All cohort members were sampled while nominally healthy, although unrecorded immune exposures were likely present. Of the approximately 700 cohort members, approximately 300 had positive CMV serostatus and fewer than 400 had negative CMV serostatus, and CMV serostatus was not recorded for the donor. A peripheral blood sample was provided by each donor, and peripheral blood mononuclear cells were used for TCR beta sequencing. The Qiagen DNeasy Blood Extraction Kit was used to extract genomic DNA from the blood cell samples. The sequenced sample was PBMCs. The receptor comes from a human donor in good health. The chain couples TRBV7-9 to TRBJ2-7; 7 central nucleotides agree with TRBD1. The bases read TGTGCCAGCAGCTTTACAGGGGACGAGCAGTACTTC. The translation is CASSFTGDEQYF.